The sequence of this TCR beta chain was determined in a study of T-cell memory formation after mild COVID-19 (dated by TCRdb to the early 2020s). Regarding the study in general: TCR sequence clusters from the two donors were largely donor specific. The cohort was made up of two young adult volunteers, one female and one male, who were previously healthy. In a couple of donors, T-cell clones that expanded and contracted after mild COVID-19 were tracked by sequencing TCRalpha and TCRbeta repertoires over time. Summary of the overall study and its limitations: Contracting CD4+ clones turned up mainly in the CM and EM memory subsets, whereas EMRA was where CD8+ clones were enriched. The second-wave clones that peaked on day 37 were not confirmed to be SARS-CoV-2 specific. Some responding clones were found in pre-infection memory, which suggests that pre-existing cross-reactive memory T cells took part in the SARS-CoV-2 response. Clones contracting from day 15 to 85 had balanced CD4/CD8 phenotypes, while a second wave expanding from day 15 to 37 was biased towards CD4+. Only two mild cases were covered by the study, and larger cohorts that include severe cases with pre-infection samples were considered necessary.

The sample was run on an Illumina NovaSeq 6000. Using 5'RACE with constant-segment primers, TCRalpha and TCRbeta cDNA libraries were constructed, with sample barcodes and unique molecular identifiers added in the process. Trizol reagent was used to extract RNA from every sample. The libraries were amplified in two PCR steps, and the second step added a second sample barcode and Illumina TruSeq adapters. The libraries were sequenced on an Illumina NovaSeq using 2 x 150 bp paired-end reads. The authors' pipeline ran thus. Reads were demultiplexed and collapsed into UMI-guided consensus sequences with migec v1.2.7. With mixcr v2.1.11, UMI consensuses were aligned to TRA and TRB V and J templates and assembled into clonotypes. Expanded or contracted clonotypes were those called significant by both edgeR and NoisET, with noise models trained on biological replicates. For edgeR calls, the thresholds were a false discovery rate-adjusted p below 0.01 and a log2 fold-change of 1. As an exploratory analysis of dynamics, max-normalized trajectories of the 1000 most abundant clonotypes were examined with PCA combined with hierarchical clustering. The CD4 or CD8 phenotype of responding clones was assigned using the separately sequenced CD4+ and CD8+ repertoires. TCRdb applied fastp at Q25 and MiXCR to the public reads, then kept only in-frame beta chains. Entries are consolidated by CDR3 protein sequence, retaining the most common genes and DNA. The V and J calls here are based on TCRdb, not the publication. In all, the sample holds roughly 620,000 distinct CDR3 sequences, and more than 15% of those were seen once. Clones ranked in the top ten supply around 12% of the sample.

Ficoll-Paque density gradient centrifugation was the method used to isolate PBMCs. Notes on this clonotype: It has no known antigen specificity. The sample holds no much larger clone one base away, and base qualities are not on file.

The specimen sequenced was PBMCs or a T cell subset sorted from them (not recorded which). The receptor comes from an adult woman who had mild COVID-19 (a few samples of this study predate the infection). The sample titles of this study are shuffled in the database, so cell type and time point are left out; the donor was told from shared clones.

CDR3 region: CASSLLGRRALEETQYF. The nucleotides read TGTGCCAGCAGCTTACTGGGCAGAAGGGCTTTGGAAGAGACCCAGTACTTC. The rearrangement joined TRBV11-3 to TRBJ2-5, with the identity of the D gene unclear. The CDR3, from cysteine to phenylalanine, totals 17 residues. Only the CDR3 DNA is retained, 51 bases long and in frame from the first base. Trimming takes 2 bases from V and 3 bases from J, and the germline ends sit 19 bases apart. The germline V gene encodes CDR1 SGHNT and CDR2 YENEEA.